This TCR beta chain was sequenced during a study of blood T cell repertoires in COVID-19. Across the whole study: Acute-phase and convalescent COVID-19 samples originated in the United States, Italy and Spain.

This CDR3 comprises 13 residues. The J segment lost 0 bases and the V segment lost 6 bases, leaving 1 base of the junction unmatched. In the source study's methods: Amplified reference gene primers provided the basis for estimating nucleated cell counts. Sequenced by immunoSEQ multiplex PCR; TCRdb stores in-frame clones only, minus some. V, J and clone size were drawn from that table, and D and trimming were deduced from the DNA. The sample yields over 100,000 clones, approximately 90% seen once. This receptor was taken from a woman aged 45-65 years with COVID-19, enrolled during active disease. This rearrangement joins TRBV12-3 or TRBV12-4 to TRBJ1-1; 7 positions match TRBD1. The specimen sequenced was peripheral blood. The CDR3 coding sequence is TGTGCCAGCAGCGGACAGGTGAACACTGAAGCTTTCTTT. It is translated as CASSGQVNTEAFF.